These 5 T cell receptor beta chains were all obtained from the same sample, sequenced in a study of blood T cells in healthy people across ages. A second about 6 to 12 cycle PCR used barcoded and J-beta primers. TCRdb re-called the 5' RACE reads through MiXCR, storing one row per CDR3 protein. Among about 1.6 million distinct CDR3 sequences listed, 30% to 40% were seen once. The specimen was blood. The source is a woman in her 30s in good health.

V is TRBV20-1 and J is TRBJ2-2; 10 nucleotides agree with TRBD1. V was clipped by 2 bases and J by 6 bases; unmatched bases: 12. CDR3 length: 17 amino acids. CDR1 is DFQATT and CDR2 is SNEGSKA in the germline V gene (reference sequence). DNA for the CDR3: TGCAGTGCTAGATTGCCCCCCGGGACAGGGGTGGCCGGGGAGCTGTTTTTT. It codes for CSARLPPGTGVAGELFF.

Concerning this clonotype: Germline is not matched at one junction end, which may reflect a read error. The chain combines TRBV28 with TRBJ1-4, with 10 positions matching TRBD1. The germline V gene has CDR1 MDHEN and CDR2 SYDVKM. The CDR3 contains 14 residues. CDR3 protein: CASSLPDRGSRLFF. The CDR3, as DNA: TGTGCTAGCAGTTTGCCGGACAGGGGGTCACGACTGTTTTTT. Looking up the rest from reference TRBV28 and TRBJ1-4 gives the full variable domain: DVKVTQSSRYLVKRTGEKVFLECVQDMDHENMFWYRQDPGLGLRLIYFSYDVKMKEKGDIPEGYSVSREKKERFSLILESASTNQTSMYLCASSLPDRGSRLFFGSGTQLSVL.

The chain couples TRBV10-1 to TRBJ1-4; a possible D gene is TRBD1 (5 bases). The CDR3 has 17 amino acids. The V gene lost 6 bases and the J gene lost 5 bases, with 22 bases spanning the gap. CDR1 and CDR2 (germline): WNHNN, SYGVQD (reference sequence). In DNA, the CDR3 is TGCGCCAGCAGGGAAATGACCCCACGGGGCCCAAATGAAAAACTGTTTTTT. It is translated as CASREMTPRGPNEKLFF.

This clonotype has a handful of counts. The chain joins TRBV7-9 to TRBJ2-3, with TRBD2 matching 11 bases. The CDR3 runs to 19 residues. Trimming removed 4 bases from V and 1 base from J; junction bases left unmatched: 13. Germline loops: CDR1 SEHNR, CDR2 FQNEAQ (reference sequence). The CDR3 region is CASSSSVTSGSSGTDTQYF. CDR3 sequence (DNA): TGTGCCAGCAGCTCTAGCGTCACTAGCGGGAGTAGTGGCACAGATACGCAGTATTTT.

The chain links TRBV5-1 to TRBJ2-1, with 8 bases fitting TRBD2. The DNA matches TRBJ2-7 better at its end, which makes the J call doubtful. The germline V gene has CDR1 SGHRS and CDR2 YFSETQ. The CDR3 is made up of 16 amino acids. The DNA for the CDR3 is TGCGCCAGCAGCTTGGGGCGGGAGGCCCCCTACAATGAGCAGTACTTC. Translating gives CASSLGREAPYNEQYF.